This TCR beta chain was recorded in a study of blood T cell repertoires in COVID-19. Study as a whole: Donors in the United States, Italy and Spain gave samples during acute or convalescent COVID-19. Sources were T cells, B-cell-depleted T cells, or PBMCs; the material itself was cDNA or gDNA.

In the source study's methods: By means of reference gene primer amplification, nucleated cell counts were estimated. Using immunoSEQ multiplex PCR, the repertoire was profiled, and TCRdb retains in-frame clones only, with some absent. V and J calls and clone size are given by that table; D and trimming were obtained from the DNA. This sample carries about 98,000 clones, about 87% of them seen once, and the ten largest clones take roughly 3.1%. Germline V gives CDR1 SGHNT, CDR2 YENEEA. V was shortened by 4 bases and J by 1 base, with 4 bases between the two germline ends. CDR3 length: 13 amino acids. This clone was seen a handful of times.

The gene calls are TRBV11-3 and TRBJ2-2; no firm D call. The sample was peripheral blood. The sequence came from a man aged 50-60 years with active or convalescent COVID-19. As DNA, the CDR3 is TGTGCCAGCAGCTCTCTGAACACCGGGGAGCTGTTTTTT. This translates into CASSSLNTGELFF.